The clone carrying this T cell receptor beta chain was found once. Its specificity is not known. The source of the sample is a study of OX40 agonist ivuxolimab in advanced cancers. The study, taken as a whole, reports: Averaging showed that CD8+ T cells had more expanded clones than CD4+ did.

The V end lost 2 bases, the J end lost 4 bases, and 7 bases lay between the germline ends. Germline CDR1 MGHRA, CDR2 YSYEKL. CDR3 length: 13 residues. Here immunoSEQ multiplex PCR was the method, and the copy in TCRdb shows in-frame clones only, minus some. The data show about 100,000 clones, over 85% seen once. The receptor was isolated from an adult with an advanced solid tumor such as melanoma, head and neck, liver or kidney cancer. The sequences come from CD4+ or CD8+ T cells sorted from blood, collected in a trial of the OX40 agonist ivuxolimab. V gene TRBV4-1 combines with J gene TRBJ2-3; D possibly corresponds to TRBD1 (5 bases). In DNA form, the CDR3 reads TGCGCCAGCAGCCAATTAGGGGCAGATACGCAGTATTTT. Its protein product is CASSQLGADTQYF.